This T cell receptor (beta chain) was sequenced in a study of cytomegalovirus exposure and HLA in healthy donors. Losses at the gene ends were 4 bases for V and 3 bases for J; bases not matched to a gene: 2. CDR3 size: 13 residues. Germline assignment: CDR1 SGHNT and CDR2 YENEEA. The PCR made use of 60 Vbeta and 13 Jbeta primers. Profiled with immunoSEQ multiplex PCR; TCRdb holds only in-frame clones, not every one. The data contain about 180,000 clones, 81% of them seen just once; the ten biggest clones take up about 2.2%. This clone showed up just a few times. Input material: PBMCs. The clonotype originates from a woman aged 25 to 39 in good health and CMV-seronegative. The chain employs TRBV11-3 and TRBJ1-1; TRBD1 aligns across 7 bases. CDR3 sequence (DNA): TGTGCCAGCAGCTCCCAGGGGGACACTGAAGCTTTCTTT. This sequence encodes CASSSQGDTEAFF.